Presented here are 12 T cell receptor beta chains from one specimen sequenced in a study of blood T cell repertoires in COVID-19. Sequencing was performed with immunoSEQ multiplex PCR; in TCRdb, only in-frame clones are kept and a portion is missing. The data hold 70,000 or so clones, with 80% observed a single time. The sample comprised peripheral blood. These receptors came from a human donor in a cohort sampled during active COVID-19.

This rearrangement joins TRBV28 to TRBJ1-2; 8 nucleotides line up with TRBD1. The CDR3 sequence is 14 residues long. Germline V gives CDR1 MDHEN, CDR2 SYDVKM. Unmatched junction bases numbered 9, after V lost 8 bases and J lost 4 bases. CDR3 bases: TGTGCCAGCGAAGAGGGGACAGGCGTCTATGGCTACACCTTC. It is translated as CASEEGTGVYGYTF.

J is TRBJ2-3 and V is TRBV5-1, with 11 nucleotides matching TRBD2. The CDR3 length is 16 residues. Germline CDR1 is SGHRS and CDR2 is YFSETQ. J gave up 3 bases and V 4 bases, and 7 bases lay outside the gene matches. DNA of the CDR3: TGCGCCAGCAGCCCCGCCGGGACTAGCGGTACAGATACGCAGTATTTT. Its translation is CASSPAGTSGTDTQYF.

CDR3: CASSQERLQGNTIYF. The CDR3 DNA is TGTGCCAGCAGCCAAGAACGTTTGCAGGGAAACACCATATATTTT. This sequence joins TRBV3-1 (or the pseudogene TRBV3-2) and TRBJ1-3; no firm D call. This CDR3 comprises 15 residues. The V gene lost 0 bases and the J gene lost 4 bases, with 10 bases spanning the gap. Germline V CDR1 and CDR2: LGHDT, YNNKEL (reference sequence).

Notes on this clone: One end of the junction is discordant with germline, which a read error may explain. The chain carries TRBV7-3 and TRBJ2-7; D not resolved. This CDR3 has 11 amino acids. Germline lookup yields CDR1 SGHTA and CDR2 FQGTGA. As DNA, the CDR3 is TGTGCCAGCAGCTTCTCCGACGAGCAGTACTTC. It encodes CASSFSDEQYF.

The CDR3 DNA follows: TGTGCCAGCAGATCCGCGGGACAGGGAAACAATGAGCAGTTCTTC. It encodes CASRSAGQGNNEQFF. The rearrangement joins TRBV7-6 to TRBJ2-1, with TRBD1 identical over 9 bases. Germline V gives CDR1 SGHVS, CDR2 FNYEAQ. This CDR3 is built from 15 residues. The V segment lost 6 bases and the J segment 5 bases; nucleotides outside the gene matches: 8.

CDR3 DNA sequence: TGTGCCAGCAGGGGGGGACAGGGGGCGAACTATGGCTACACCTTC. It specifies CASRGGQGANYGYTF. The rearrangement joins TRBV28 to TRBJ1-2; 12 bases line up with TRBD1. V lost 6 bases, J lost 2 bases, and 4 bases stayed unmatched. Germline V gene sequence: CDR1 MDHEN, CDR2 SYDVKM. This CDR3 has 15 residues.

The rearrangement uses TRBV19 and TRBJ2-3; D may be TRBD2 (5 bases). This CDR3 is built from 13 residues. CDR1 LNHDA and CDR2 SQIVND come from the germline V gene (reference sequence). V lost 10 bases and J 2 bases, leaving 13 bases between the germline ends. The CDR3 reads CATTERVTDTQYF. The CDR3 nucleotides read TGTGCCACCACCGAGAGGGTCACAGATACGCAGTATTTT.

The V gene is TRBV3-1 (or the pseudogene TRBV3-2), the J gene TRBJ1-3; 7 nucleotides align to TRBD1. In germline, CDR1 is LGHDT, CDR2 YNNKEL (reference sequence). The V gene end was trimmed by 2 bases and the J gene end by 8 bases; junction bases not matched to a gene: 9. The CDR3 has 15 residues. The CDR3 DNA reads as TGTGCCAGCAGCCAAAGAGGGGGCTGGCGGGACACCATATATTTT. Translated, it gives CASSQRGGWRDTIYF.

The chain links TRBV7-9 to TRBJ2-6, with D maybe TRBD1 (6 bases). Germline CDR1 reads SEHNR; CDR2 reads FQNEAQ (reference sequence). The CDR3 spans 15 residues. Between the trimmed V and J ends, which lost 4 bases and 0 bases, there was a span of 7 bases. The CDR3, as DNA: TGTGCCAGCAGCTCGGGACACTCTGGGGCCAACGTCCTGACTTTC. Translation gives CASSSGHSGANVLTF.

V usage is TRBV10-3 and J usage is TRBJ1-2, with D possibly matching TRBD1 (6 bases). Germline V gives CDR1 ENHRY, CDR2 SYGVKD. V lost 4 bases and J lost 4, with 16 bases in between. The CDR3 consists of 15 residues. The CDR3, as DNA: TGTGCCATCAGTGTTGGGCAGGGGCCCGTCTATGGCTACACCTTC. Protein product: CAISVGQGPVYGYTF.

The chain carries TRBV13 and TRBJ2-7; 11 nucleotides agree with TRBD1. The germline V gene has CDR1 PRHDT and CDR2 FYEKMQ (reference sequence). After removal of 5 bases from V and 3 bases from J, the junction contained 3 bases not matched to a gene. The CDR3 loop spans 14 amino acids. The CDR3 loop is CASSPGTGGYEQYF. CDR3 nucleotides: TGTGCCAGCAGCCCCGGGACAGGGGGCTACGAGCAGTACTTC.

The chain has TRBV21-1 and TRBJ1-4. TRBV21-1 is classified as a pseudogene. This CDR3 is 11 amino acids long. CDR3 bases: TGTGCCAACGGAGCGAATGAAAAACTGTTTTTT. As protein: CANGANEKLFF.